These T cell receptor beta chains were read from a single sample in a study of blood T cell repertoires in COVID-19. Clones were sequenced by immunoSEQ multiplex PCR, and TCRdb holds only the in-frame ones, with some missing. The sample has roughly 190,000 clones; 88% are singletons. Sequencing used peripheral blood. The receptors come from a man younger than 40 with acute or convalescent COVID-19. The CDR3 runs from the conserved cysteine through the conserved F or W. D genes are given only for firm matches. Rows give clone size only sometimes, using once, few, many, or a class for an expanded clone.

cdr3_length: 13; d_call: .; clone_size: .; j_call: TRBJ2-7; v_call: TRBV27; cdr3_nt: TGTGCCAGCAGTGGGGACACTTTTTACGAGCAGTACTTC; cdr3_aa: CASSGDTFYEQYF
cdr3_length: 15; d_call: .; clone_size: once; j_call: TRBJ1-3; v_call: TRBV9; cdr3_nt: TGTGCCAGCAGCCCTGACAGGAGATCTGGAAACACCATATATTTT; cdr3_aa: CASSPDRRSGNTIYF
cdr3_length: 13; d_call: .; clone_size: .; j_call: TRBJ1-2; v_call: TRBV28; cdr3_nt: TGTGCCAGCAGTCTCCGGGAAATATATGGCTACACCTTC; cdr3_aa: CASSLREIYGYTF
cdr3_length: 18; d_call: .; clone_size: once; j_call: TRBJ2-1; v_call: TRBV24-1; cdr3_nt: TGTGCCACCAGTGATAGGGACTTGCGGAGGGCCCCCTACAATGAGCAGTTCTTC; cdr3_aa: CATSDRDLRRAPYNEQFF
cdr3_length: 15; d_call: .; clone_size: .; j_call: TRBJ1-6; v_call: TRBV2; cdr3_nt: TGTGCCAGCAGTGTCGGGGGCTCCTATAATTCACCCCTCCACTTT; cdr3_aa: CASSVGGSYNSPLHF
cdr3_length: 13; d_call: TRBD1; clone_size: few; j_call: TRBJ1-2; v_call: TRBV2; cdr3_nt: TGTGCCAGCAGTCAGGACAGGGTATATGGCTACACCTTC; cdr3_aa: CASSQDRVYGYTF
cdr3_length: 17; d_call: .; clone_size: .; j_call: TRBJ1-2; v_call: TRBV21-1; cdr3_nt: TGTGCCAGCAGCGCAGGACGGACTGACCTATTTAACTATGGCTACACCTTC; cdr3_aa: CASSAGRTDLFNYGYTF
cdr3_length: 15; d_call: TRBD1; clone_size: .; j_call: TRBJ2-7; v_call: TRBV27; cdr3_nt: TGTGCCAGCAGCCTAAAGGACAGGGTAGGTGGCGAGCAGTACTTC; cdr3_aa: CASSLKDRVGGEQYF
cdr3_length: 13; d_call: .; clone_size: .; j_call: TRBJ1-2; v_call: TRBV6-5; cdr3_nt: TGTGCCAGCAGTCGAGGGGGTAACTATGGCTACACCTTC; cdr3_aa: CASSRGGNYGYTF
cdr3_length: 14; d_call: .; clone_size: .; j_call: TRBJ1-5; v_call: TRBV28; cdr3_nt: TGTGCCAGCACCCAAGGGGTGGCCAATCAGCCCCAGCATTTT; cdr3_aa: CASTQGVANQPQHF
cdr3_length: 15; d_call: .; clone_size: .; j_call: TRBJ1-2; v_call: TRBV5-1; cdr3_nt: TGCGCCAGCAGCTTGGGTGACAGGAGCTCGGGGGGCTACACCTTC; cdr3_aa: CASSLGDRSSGGYTF
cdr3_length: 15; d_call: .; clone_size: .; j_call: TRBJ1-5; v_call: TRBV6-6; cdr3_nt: TGTGCCAGCAGCAGCCCCCGGGGATATAATCAGCCCCAGCATTTT; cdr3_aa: CASSSPRGYNQPQHF
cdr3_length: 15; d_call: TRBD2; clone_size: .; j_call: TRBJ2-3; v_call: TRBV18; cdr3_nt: TGTGCCAGCTCACAACTAGCGGGGGGCACAGATACGCAGTATTTT; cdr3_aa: CASSQLAGGTDTQYF
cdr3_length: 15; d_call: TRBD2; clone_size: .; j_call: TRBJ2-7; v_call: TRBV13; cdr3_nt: TGTGCCAGCAGCTTAGGGCAGGGCCTAGCGGGCTCCACGTACTTC; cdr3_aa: CASSLGQGLAGSTYF
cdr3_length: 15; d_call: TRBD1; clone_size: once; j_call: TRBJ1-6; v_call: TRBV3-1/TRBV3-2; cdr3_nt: TGTGCCAGCAGCCTATCGGGACAGGGGTCATCACCCCTCCACTTT; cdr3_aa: CASSLSGQGSSPLHF
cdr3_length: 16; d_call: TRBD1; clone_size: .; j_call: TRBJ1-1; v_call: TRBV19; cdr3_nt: TGTGCCAGTAGTATAGTTCCGGGACAGGCGAACACTGAAGCTTTCTTT; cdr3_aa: CASSIVPGQANTEAFF
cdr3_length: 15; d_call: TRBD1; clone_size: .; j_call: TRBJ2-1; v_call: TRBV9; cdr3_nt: TGTGCCAGCAGCGGCCGGGACAGGGGGCTGAATGAGCAGTTCTTC; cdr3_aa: CASSGRDRGLNEQFF
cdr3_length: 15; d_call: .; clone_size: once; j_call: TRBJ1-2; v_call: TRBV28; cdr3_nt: TGTGCCAGCAGTTTATCAGACATCGATAACTATGGCTACACCTTC; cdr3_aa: CASSLSDIDNYGYTF